Listed here are 19 T cell receptor beta chains from one sample, sequenced in a study of technical replicates of blood from a handful of donors. Libraries were prepared by immunoSEQ multiplex PCR; TCRdb keeps only in-frame clonotypes and omits some of them. The sample has tens of thousands of clones; about 94% are singletons. Sequencing was done on a sample of PBMCs. The origin of the receptors is a human donor in good health. Some clones in this sample may be carry-over from other donors' samples.

J is TRBJ2-1 and V is TRBV6-1; 13 nucleotides match TRBD2. The J segment lost 10 bases and the V segment lost 10 bases, leaving 10 bases of the junction unmatched. The germline gives CDR1 MNHNS, CDR2 SASEGT. The CDR3 runs to 14 residues. The CDR3 loop reads CATKGLAGAGEQFF. The DNA for the CDR3 is TGTGCCACCAAAGGACTAGCGGGAGCAGGGGAGCAGTTCTTC.

This clone was detected only once. The same CDR3 can be traced to other DNA sequences in this sample. The chain recombines TRBV5-1 with TRBJ2-1; 8 bases line up with TRBD1. Germline lookup yields CDR1 SGHRS and CDR2 YFSETQ. Trimming removed 1 base from V and 3 bases from J; junction bases left unmatched: 0. This CDR3 is built from 14 residues. This CDR3 reads CASSLTGGYNEQFF. DNA for the CDR3: TGCGCCAGCAGCTTGACAGGGGGCTACAATGAGCAGTTCTTC. The full variable domain, rest sourced from reference TRBV5-1 and TRBJ2-1, is KAGVTQTPRYLIKTRGQQVTLSCSPISGHRSVSWYQQTPGQGLQFLFEYFSETQRNKGNFPGRFSGRQFSNSRSEMNVSTLELGDSALYLCASSLTGGYNEQFFGPGTRLTVL.

V gene TRBV27 combines with J gene TRBJ2-1; 8 bases fit TRBD1. Losses at the gene ends were 5 bases for V and 4 bases for J; bases not matched to a gene: 7. The germline CDR1 and CDR2 sequences are MNHEY and SMNVEV (reference sequence). The CDR3 is 15 residues long. The CDR3 coding sequence is TGTGCCAGCAGTGCGACAGGGGCCCTGTACAATGAGCAGTTCTTC. As protein: CASSATGALYNEQFF.

There are a few counts of this clone. CDR3 in amino acids: CASSLESGGLYGYTF. The DNA for the CDR3 is TGTGCCAGCAGCTTAGAGTCAGGGGGCCTCTATGGCTACACCTTC. The V and J genes are TRBV7-6 and TRBJ1-2, with 8 bases fitting TRBD1. The germline gives CDR1 SGHVS, CDR2 FNYEAQ. The CDR3 is made up of 15 amino acids. Trimming removed 1 base from V and 4 bases from J; junction bases left unmatched: 5.

The rearrangement links TRBV7-9 to TRBJ1-4; no definite D call. The germline V gene encodes CDR1 SEHNR and CDR2 FQNEAQ (reference sequence). V was pared by 8 bases and J by 0 bases, with 10 bases between. CDR3 size: 14 residues. The DNA of the CDR3 is TGTGCCAGCGCTTTAGAGTCAACTAATGAAAAACTGTTTTTT. It yields the protein CASALESTNEKLFF.

The chain employs TRBV7-2 and TRBJ2-1, with 12 bases matching TRBD2. CDR3 length: 19 amino acids. The V segment lost 6 bases and the J segment 0 bases; nucleotides outside the gene matches: 12. Germline V gives CDR1 SGHTA, CDR2 FQGNSA. The CDR3 loop is CASSPEALAGGSSYNEQFF. CDR3 bases: TGTGCCAGCAGTCCAGAGGCCCTAGCGGGGGGGAGCTCCTACAATGAGCAGTTCTTC.

V and J are TRBV29-1 and TRBJ1-2; 8 nucleotides line up with TRBD1. Germline V gene data show CDR1 as SQVTM and CDR2 as ANQGSEA. The CDR3 loop spans 18 amino acids. With V trimmed by 4 bases and J by 2 bases, 18 bases remained unmatched. CDR3 loop: CSVGPVGQGAPINYGYTF. Written as DNA, the CDR3 is TGCAGCGTTGGGCCTGTTGGGCAGGGGGCCCCTATCAACTATGGCTACACCTTC.

This clone was seen a handful of times. The chain combines TRBV6-1 with TRBJ1-6, with no clear D. Trimming took 4 bases from V and 11 from J, leaving 18 bases between them. The CDR3 has 15 amino acids. The germline V gene encodes CDR1 MNHNS and CDR2 SASEGT. The CDR3 reads CASSGARRSQTPLHF. In DNA form, the CDR3 reads TGTGCCAGCAGTGGGGCACGGCGTAGTCAAACACCCCTCCACTTT.

The CDR3 region is CATWAGVNQETQYF. DNA for the CDR3: TGCGCCACTTGGGCGGGGGTGAACCAAGAGACCCAGTACTTC. The chain employs TRBV23-1 and TRBJ2-5; 7 nucleotides line up with TRBD2. TRBV23-1 is noted as an ORF with a role that remains uncertain. The ends lost 10 bases at V and 0 bases at J; junction bases unmatched: 8. CDR3 length: 14 residues.

The CDR3 loop is CASSPERGPYEKLFF. The CDR3 coding sequence is TGTGCCAGCAGCCCCGAGAGGGGGCCTTATGAAAAACTGTTTTTT. This chain uses TRBV7-2 with TRBJ1-4, with 7 nucleotides matching TRBD1. The trim removed 5 bases at V and 6 bases at J, leaving 9 bases unmatched. The CDR3 runs 15 residues. CDR1 is SGHTA, CDR2 FQGNSA, per germline.

This sequence joins TRBV27 and TRBJ1-1; D is possibly TRBD1 (5 bases). The CDR3 is 14 amino acids. The germline V and J ends were trimmed by 5 bases and 3 bases, with 13 bases remaining between them. The V gene's germline CDR1 is MNHEY and CDR2 SMNVEV (reference sequence). CDR3 sequence: CASSPQGWYTEAFF. The CDR3 coding sequence is TGTGCCAGCAGTCCTCAGGGATGGTACACTGAAGCTTTCTTT.

This clone was picked up a small number of times. This chain uses TRBV11-2 with TRBJ2-7; TRBD2 might be the D (6 bases). The germline CDR1 and CDR2 sequences are SGHAT and FQNNGV. This CDR3 is built from 16 residues. The V and J ends lost 1 base and 3 bases respectively, with 16 bases between them. The CDR3 reads CASSLVCCRESYEQYF. The CDR3 nucleotides read TGTGCCAGCAGCTTAGTTTGTTGCCGGGAGAGCTACGAGCAGTACTTC.

The chain carries TRBV6-1 and TRBJ2-5; D is undetermined. CDR3 length: 17 amino acids. The V gene lost 1 base and the J gene lost 5 bases, with 20 bases spanning the gap. Germline CDR1 MNHNS, CDR2 SASEGT. CDR3 nucleotide sequence: TGTGCCAGCAGTGAAGAATTGATCGGTACGGGTTCGGAGACCCAGTACTTC. This translates into CASSEELIGTGSETQYF.

The CDR3 nucleotides are TGCGCCAGCAGCCAAGATGACGGGATTTGGGAGACCCAGTACTTC. Its translation: CASSQDDGIWETQYF. The V call is TRBV4-1, the J call TRBJ2-5; TRBD2 might be the D (5 bases). The V end lost 0 bases, the J end lost 5 bases, and 13 bases lay between the germline ends. Germline V gene data show CDR1 as MGHRA and CDR2 as YSYEKL. The CDR3 covers 15 residues.

This rearrangement joins TRBV6-5 to TRBJ1-5; TRBD1 agrees at 9 bases. V shed 6 bases and J 6 bases; nucleotides not matched to a gene: 6. This CDR3 has 14 amino acids. Germline values: CDR1 MNHEY, CDR2 SVGAGI. CDR3 sequence reads: CASSPTGGRQPQHF. In nucleotides, the CDR3 is TGTGCCAGCAGCCCCACAGGGGGCCGTCAGCCCCAGCATTTT.

The rearrangement links TRBV5-4 to TRBJ2-2, with 7 bases aligning to TRBD1. This CDR3 has 15 residues. J gave up 4 bases and V 2 bases, and 5 bases lay outside the gene matches. Germline V CDR1 and CDR2: SGHNT, YYREEE (reference sequence). The CDR3 DNA follows: TGTGCCAGCAGCTTATACAGGGGTGGCACCGGGGAGCTGTTTTTT. This codes for CASSLYRGGTGELFF.

The chain links TRBV5-5 to TRBJ2-3; 7 bases are a match to TRBD2. Trimming at V came to 3 bases and at J to 2 bases, leaving 6 bases not matched to a gene. Germline CDR1 and CDR2: SGHKS and YYEKEE (reference sequence). This CDR3 has 15 amino acids. Written as DNA, the CDR3 is TGTGCCAGCAGCTGGGAGGGCCGTAACACAGATACGCAGTATTTT. Its protein is CASSWEGRNTDTQYF.

This clone qualifies as medium-sized (0.01 to 0.1%). The chain has TRBV7-8 and TRBJ2-7; no reliable D call. V was clipped by 2 bases and J by 5 bases, with 19 bases between them. Germline V gives CDR1 SGHVS, CDR2 FQNEAQ. The CDR3 extends over 16 amino acids. Here the CDR3 reads CASSLSPRYRTNEQYF. The DNA for the CDR3 is TGTGCCAGCAGCTTATCCCCCCGCTACCGAACCAACGAGCAGTACTTC.

The V and J genes are TRBV5-1 and TRBJ2-3; tentative D call: TRBD2 (6 bases). Looked up from germline, CDR1 is SGHRS and CDR2 is YFSETQ. There are 14 residues in the CDR3. V was cut by 4 bases and J by 4 bases, with 13 bases left in between. The chain's CDR3 is CASSTTSSSDTQYF. The CDR3 DNA reads TGCGCCAGCAGCACCACTAGCTCGTCAGATACGCAGTATTTT.